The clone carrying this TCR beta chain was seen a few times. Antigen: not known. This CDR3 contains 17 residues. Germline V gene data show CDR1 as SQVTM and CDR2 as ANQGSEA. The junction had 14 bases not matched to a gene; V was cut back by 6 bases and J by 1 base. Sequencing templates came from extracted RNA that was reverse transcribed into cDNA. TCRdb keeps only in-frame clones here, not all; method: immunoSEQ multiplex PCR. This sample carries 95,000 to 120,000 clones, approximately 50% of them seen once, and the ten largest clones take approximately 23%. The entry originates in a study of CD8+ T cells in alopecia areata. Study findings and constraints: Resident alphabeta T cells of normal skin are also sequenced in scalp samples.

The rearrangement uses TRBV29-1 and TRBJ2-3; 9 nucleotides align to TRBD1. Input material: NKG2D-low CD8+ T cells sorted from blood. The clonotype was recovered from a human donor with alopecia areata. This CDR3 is CSVDRTGADLGTDTQYF. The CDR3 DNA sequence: TGCAGCGTGGACAGGACAGGGGCGGATCTTGGCACAGATACGCAGTATTTT.